The clone carrying this T cell receptor (beta chain) was observed a few times. Its antigen remains unknown. Between the trimmed V and J ends, which lost 4 bases and 4 bases, there was a span of 17 bases. The CDR3 totals 16 residues. The germline gives CDR1 SGHDT, CDR2 YYEEEE. The source of the sample is a study of cytomegalovirus exposure and HLA in healthy donors. Study-level findings and limits: Available immune exposure information was restricted to CMV serostatus only. A later analysis showed TCR association rates differing by HLA locus, peaking at DRB1 and lowest at HLA-C.

The PCR was carried out with 60 Vbeta primers and 13 Jbeta primers. TCRdb's table, derived via immunoSEQ multiplex PCR, lists solely in-frame clones and lacks some. The sample lists 95,000 to 150,000 clones, 80% occurring once. The sequencing input was PBMCs. The chain couples TRBV5-6 to TRBJ2-2, with D tentatively TRBD1 (6 bases). This TCR was recovered from a female donor in good health and CMV-seropositive. CDR3 coding DNA: TGTGCCAGCAGCCCGGGACACTCCCGGGGCACCGGGGAGCTGTTTTTT. It is translated as CASSPGHSRGTGELFF.